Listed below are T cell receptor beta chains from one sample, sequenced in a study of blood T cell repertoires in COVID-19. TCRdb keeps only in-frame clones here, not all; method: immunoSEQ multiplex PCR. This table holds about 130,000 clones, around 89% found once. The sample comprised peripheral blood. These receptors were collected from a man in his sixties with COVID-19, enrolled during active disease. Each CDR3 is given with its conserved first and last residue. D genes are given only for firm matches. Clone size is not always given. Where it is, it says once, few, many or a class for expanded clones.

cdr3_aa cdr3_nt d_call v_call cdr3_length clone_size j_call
CASSIVLAGNNEQFF TGTGCCAGTAGTATAGTACTAGCGGGGAACAATGAGCAGTTCTTC TRBD2 TRBV19 15 . TRBJ2-1
CASSPRQGSYEQYF TGTGCCAGCAGCCCACGACAGGGCTCCTACGAGCAGTACTTC TRBD1 TRBV7-2 14 . TRBJ2-7
CASRTGTSLTGELFF TGTGCCAGCAGAACCGGGACTAGCCTCACCGGGGAGCTGTTTTTT TRBD2 TRBV6-5 15 . TRBJ2-2
CASGLGPGVGDYGYTF TGTGCTAGTGGTTTGGGGCCCGGGGTTGGGGACTATGGCTACACCTTC . TRBV12-5 16 . TRBJ1-2
CASSLWRTDTQYF TGTGCCAGCAGCCTCTGGAGGACAGATACGCAGTATTTT . TRBV6-5 13 . TRBJ2-3
CASSQAGQGYTEAFF TGCGCCAGCAGCCAGGCGGGACAGGGGTACACTGAAGCTTTCTTT TRBD1 TRBV4-1 15 once TRBJ1-1
CACAIGGRAFF TGTGCCTGCGCTATCGGGGGACGAGCTTTCTTT . TRBV30 11 . TRBJ1-1
CARSLGNRGKRTGELFF TGTGCCAGAAGCTTGGGAAACAGGGGGAAGAGGACCGGGGAGCTGTTTTTT TRBD1 TRBV5-3 17 once TRBJ2-2
CASSGQGGQPQHF TGTGCCAGCAGTGGGCAGGGTGGTCAGCCCCAGCATTTT . TRBV2 13 . TRBJ1-5
CASSLGTSVNEQFF TGTGCCAGCAGCTTAGGGACTAGCGTCAATGAGCAGTTCTTC TRBD2 TRBV11-2 14 . TRBJ2-1
CASSPGGDGYTF TGTGCCAGTAGTCCGGGCGGGGACGGCTACACCTTC . TRBV19 12 . TRBJ1-2
CAISESYQADSNQPQHF TGTGCCATCAGTGAGTCATATCAGGCAGATAGCAATCAGCCCCAGCATTTT . TRBV10-3 17 . TRBJ1-5
CASSQAGANYGYTF TGCGCCAGCAGCCAAGCAGGGGCAAACTATGGCTACACCTTC . TRBV4-1 14 . TRBJ1-2
CASSLVRGGAADEKLFF TGCGCCAGCAGCTTGGTAAGGGGGGGAGCGGCGGATGAAAAACTGTTTTTT . TRBV5-1 17 . TRBJ1-4
CASSLWGDGYTF TGTGCCAGCAGTTTATGGGGGGATGGCTACACCTTC . TRBV12-3/TRBV12-4 12 . TRBJ1-2
CASSLVPSYQPQHF TGTGCCAGCAGCTTAGTTCCGAGCTATCAGCCCCAGCATTTT . TRBV7-8 14 . TRBJ1-5
CASSSFPGQGNLNYGYTF TGTGCCAGCTCCTCCTTTCCGGGACAGGGTAATTTAAACTATGGCTACACCTTC TRBD1 TRBV27 18 . TRBJ1-2
CASSVQGYSGNTIYF TGTGCCAGCAGCGTACAGGGATACTCTGGAAACACCATATATTTT . TRBV9 15 . TRBJ1-3
CATDRGSYNSPLHF TGTGCCACCGACAGGGGAAGCTATAATTCACCCCTCCACTTT TRBD1 TRBV28 14 few TRBJ1-6
CASSLSGGSSYNEQFF TGTGCCAGCAGCCTAAGCGGGGGGAGCTCCTACAATGAGCAGTTCTTC TRBD2 TRBV4-2 16 . TRBJ2-1